The sequence of this TCR beta chain was determined in a study of cytomegalovirus exposure and HLA in healthy donors. With V trimmed by 3 bases and J by 3 bases, 4 bases remained unmatched. The CDR3 is 15 amino acids. Germline CDR1 and CDR2: SGDLS and YYNGEE. Clones were read by immunoSEQ multiplex PCR, and TCRdb kept only the in-frame ones, dropping some. Seen here are 140,000 to 150,000 clones, roughly 90% observed once, and the top ten hold 4.5%. The TCR originated in a young man in good health and CMV-seropositive. Material: PBMCs. The chain recombines TRBV9 with TRBJ2-1; 9 positions match TRBD1. Written as DNA, the CDR3 is TGTGCCAGCAGCGCGAGACAGGGGGGCTACAATGAGCAGTTCTTC. Protein product: CASSARQGGYNEQFF.